This T cell receptor (beta chain) was sequenced in a study of blood T cell repertoires in COVID-19. As for the study in general: The United States, Italy and Spain supplied acute and convalescent COVID-19 samples. Nucleic acid was either cDNA or gDNA, and it came from T cells, B-cell-depleted T cells, or PBMCs.

Source study methods: Scientists estimated how many nucleated cells there were by amplifying reference gene primers. Here immunoSEQ multiplex PCR was the method, and the copy in TCRdb shows in-frame clones only, minus some. V and J calls and clone size are given by that table; D and trimming were obtained from the DNA. The top ten hold approximately 13% of the sample, which has 240,000 or so clones, about 82% seen once. This CDR3 has 13 amino acids. The V gene's germline CDR1 is SSHAT and CDR2 FNYEAQ (reference sequence). A note on this clone: Sequence at one end of the junction differs from germline and may be a read error.

Material for sequencing was peripheral blood. The chain recombines TRBV7-7 with TRBJ2-1; TRBD1 is a possible D gene (6 bases). The source of this sequence is a man older than 75 with acute or convalescent COVID-19. The CDR3 nucleotides read TGTGCTAGCAGCTTAGCTAGGGGGAATGAGCAGTTCTTC. Translation gives CASSLARGNEQFF.